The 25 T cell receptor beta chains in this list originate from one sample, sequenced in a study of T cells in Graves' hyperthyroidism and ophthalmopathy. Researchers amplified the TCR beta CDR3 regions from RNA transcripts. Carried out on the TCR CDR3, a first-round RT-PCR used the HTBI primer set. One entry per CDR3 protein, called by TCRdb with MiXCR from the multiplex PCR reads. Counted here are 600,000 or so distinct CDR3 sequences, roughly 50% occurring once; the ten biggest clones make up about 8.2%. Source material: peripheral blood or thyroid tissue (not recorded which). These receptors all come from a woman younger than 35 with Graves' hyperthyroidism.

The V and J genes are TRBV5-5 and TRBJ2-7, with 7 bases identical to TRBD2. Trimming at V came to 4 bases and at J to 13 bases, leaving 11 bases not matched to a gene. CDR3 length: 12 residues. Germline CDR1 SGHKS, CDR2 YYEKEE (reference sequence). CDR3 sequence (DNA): TGTGCCAGCAGCCAAGACCCAGCGGGGTTTTACTTC. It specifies CASSQDPAGFYF.

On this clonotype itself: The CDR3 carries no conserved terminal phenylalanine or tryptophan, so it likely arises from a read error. In DNA, the CDR3 is TGTGCCAGCAGTGAAGCGACAAGGGGGCCACCCCTCCACCTT. Its protein is CASSEATRGPPLHL. The rearrangement joins TRBV2 to TRBJ1-6, with 7 bases aligning to TRBD1. V lost 0 bases to trimming and J lost 11 bases; unmatched junction nucleotides: 4. Per the germline V gene, CDR1 is SNHLY and CDR2 is FYNNEI. The CDR3 spans 14 residues.

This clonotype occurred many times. CDR3 nucleotide sequence: TGTGCCAGCAGTTACTATGGGACAGGCCAGAACACTGAAGCTTTCTTT. This sequence encodes CASSYYGTGQNTEAFF. The chain combines TRBV2 with TRBJ1-1, with 8 bases that match TRBD1. This CDR3 is built from 16 residues. V lost 5 bases and J lost 1; bases outside the gene matches: 9. Per the germline V gene, CDR1 is SNHLY and CDR2 is FYNNEI.

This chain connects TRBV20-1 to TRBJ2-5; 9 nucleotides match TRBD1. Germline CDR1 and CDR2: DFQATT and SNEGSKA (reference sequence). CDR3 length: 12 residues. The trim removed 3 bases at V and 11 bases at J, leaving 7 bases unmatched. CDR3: CSASPGTGNQYF. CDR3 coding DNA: TGCAGTGCTAGCCCCGGGACAGGGAATCAGTACTTC.

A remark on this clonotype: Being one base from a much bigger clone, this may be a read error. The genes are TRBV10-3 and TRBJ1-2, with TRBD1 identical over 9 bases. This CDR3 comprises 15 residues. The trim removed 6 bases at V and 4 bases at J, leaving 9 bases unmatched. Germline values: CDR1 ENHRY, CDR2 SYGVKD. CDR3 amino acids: CAISETGGFAYGYTF. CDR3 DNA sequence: TGTGCCATCAGCGAGACAGGGGGTTTTGCCTATGGCTACACCTTC.

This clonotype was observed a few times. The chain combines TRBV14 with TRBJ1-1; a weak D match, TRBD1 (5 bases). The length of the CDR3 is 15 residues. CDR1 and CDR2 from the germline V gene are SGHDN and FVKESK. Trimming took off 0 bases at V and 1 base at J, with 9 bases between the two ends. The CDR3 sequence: CASSQDWGPNTEAFF. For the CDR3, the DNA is TGTGCCAGCAGCCAAGACTGGGGCCCGAACACTGAAGCTTTCTTT.

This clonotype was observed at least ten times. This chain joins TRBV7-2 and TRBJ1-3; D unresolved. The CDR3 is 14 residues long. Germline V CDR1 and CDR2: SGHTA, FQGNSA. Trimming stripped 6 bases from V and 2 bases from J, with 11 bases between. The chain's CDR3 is CASSQGITGNTIYF. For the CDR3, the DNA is TGTGCCAGCAGTCAAGGGATAACTGGAAACACCATATATTTT.

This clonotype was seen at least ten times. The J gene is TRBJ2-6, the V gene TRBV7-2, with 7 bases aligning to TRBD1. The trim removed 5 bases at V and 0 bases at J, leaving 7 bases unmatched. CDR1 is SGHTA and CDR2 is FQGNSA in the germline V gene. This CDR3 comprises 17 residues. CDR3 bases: TGTGCCAGCAGCGACGGACAGGCCCTCTCTGGGGCCAACGTCCTGACTTTC. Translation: CASSDGQALSGANVLTF.

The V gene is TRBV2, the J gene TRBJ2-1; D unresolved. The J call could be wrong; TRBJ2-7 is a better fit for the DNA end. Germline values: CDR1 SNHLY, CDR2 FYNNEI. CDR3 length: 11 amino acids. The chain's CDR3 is CASSDQDEQYF. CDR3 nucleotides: TGTGCCAGCAGTGACCAAGATGAGCAGTACTTC.

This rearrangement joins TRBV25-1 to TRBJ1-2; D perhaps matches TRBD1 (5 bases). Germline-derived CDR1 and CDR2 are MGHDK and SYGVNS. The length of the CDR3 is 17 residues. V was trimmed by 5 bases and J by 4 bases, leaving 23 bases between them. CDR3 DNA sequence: TGTGCCAGCAGTTTAGCGCAGGGAGGGAGTTTTGGCTATGGCTACACCTTC. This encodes CASSLAQGGSFGYGYTF.

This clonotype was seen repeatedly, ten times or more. The CDR3 sequence: CASISDATNEKLFF. The CDR3 coding sequence is TGTGCCAGCATCTCGGACGCCACTAATGAAAAACTGTTTTTT. The V gene is TRBV7-9, the J gene TRBJ1-4; D is unresolved. Per germline, CDR1 SEHNR and CDR2 FQNEAQ (reference sequence). V shed 7 bases and J shed 2 bases, with 11 bases lying between them. This CDR3 is built from 14 residues.

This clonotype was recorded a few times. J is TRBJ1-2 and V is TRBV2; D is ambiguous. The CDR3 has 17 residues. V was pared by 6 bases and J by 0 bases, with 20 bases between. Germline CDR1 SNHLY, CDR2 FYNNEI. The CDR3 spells CASSQDYGIRANYGYTF. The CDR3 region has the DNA TGTGCCAGCAGCCAAGATTACGGGATCCGAGCTAACTATGGCTACACCTTC.

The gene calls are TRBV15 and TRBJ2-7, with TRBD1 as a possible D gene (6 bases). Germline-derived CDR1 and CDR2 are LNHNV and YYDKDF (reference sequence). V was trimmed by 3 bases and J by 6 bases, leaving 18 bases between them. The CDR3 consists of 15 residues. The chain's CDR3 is CATSSRQANLAEQYF. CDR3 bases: TGTGCCACCAGCAGTAGACAGGCTAACCTGGCCGAGCAGTACTTC.

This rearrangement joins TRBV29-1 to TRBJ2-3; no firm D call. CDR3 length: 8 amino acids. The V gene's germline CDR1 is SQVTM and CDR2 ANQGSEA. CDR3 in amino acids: CSFNTQYF. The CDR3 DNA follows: TGCAGTTTTAATACGCAGTATTTT.

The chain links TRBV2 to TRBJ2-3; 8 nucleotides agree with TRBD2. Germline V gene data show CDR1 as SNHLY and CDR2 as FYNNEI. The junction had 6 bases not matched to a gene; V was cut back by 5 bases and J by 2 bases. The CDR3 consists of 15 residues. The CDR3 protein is CASSYQLAVTDTQYF. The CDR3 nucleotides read TGTGCCAGCAGTTACCAACTAGCGGTCACAGATACGCAGTATTTT.

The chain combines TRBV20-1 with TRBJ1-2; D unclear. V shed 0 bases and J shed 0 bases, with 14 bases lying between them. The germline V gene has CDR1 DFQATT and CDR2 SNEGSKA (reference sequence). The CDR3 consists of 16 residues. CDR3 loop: CSAREQEGRTNYGYTF. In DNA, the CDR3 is TGCAGTGCTAGAGAGCAGGAGGGCCGAACTAACTATGGCTACACCTTC.

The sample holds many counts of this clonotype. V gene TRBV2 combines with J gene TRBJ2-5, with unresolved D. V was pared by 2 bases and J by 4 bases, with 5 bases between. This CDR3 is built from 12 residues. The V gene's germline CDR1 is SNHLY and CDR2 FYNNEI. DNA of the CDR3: TGTGCCAGCAGTGAAATAGTAGAGACCCAGTACTTC. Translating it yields CASSEIVETQYF.

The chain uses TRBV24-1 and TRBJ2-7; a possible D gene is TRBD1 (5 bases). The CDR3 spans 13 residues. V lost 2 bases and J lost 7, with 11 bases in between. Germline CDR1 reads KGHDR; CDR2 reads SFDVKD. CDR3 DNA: TGTGCCACCAGTGATTCGTCAGGGCGGGAGCAGTACTTC. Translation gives CATSDSSGREQYF.

CDR3 in amino acids: CAISEPQRGSYEQYF. In DNA form, the CDR3 reads TGTGCCATCAGCGAGCCCCAGCGGGGGTCCTACGAGCAGTACTTC. V and J are TRBV10-3 and TRBJ2-7; 8 bases map to TRBD2. Germline V CDR1 and CDR2: ENHRY, SYGVKD. After removal of 6 bases from V and 1 base from J, the junction contained 8 bases not matched to a gene. This CDR3 region has 15 residues.

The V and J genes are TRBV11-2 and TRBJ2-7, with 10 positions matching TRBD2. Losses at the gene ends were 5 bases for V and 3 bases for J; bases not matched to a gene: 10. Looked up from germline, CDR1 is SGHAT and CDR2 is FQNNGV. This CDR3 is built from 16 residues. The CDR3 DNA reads TGTGCCAGCAGCCCAACTAGCGGGGCGTCCCACTACGAGCAGTACTTC. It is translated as CASSPTSGASHYEQYF. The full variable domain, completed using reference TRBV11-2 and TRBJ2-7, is EAGVAQSPRYKIIEKRQSVAFWCNPISGHATLYWYQQILGQGPKLLIQFQNNGVVDDSQLPKDRFSAERLKGVDSTLKIQPAKLEDSAVYLCASSPTSGASHYEQYFGPGTRLTVT.

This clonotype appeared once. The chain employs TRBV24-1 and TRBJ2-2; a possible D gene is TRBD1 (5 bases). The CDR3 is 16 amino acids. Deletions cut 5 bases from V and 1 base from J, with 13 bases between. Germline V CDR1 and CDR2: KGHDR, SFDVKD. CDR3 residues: CATSGGQTMNTGELFF. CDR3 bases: TGTGCCACCAGTGGAGGACAAACTATGAACACCGGGGAGCTGTTTTTT.

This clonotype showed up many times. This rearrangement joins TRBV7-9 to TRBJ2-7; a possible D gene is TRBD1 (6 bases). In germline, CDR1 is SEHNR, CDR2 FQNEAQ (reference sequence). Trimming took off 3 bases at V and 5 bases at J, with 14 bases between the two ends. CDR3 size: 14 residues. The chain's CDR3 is CASSFIRGDDEQYF. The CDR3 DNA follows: TGTGCCAGCAGCTTCATCAGGGGAGATGACGAGCAGTACTTC.

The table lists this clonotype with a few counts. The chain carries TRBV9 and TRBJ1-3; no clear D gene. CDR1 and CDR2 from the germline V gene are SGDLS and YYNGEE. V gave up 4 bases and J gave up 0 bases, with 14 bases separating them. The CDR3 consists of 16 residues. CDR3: CASSPLRTASGNTIYF. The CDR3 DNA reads TGTGCCAGCAGCCCCCTCCGGACGGCCTCTGGAAACACCATATATTTT.

CDR3 protein: CAIVGQEGYGYTF. In DNA, the CDR3 is TGTGCTATAGTAGGACAGGAAGGCTATGGCTACACCTTC. The V gene is TRBV24-1, the J gene TRBJ1-2; 7 positions match TRBD1. Per germline, CDR1 KGHDR and CDR2 SFDVKD. The CDR3 covers 13 residues.

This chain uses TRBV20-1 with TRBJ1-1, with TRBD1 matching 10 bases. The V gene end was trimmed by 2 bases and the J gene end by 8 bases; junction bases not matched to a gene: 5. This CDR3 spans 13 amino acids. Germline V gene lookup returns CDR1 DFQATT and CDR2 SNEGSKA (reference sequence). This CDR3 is CSARLGQGREAFF. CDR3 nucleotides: TGCAGTGCTAGACTGGGACAGGGGAGGGAAGCTTTCTTT.